A single sample is the source of the 21 T cell receptor beta chains below, sequenced in a study of brain T cells in children with intractable seizures. Time point indicated: blood from clinic visit 5 months post-surgery; TSC patient then seizure free. Generated by immunoSEQ multiplex PCR, the TCRdb table keeps only in-frame clones and is missing some. This sample yields about 320,000 clones, of which 85% to 95% are seen a single time; about 5.8% belongs to the top ten. Sample: peripheral blood, taken roughly 5 months after surgery. All receptors come from a boy less than two years old with tuberous sclerosis and intractable seizures.

This sequence joins TRBV30 and TRBJ2-5; 8 bases match TRBD2. The germline gives CDR1 GTSNPN, CDR2 SVGIG (reference sequence). The CDR3 has 14 amino acids. The junction had 7 bases not matched to a gene; V was cut back by 3 bases and J by 4 bases. DNA for the CDR3: TGTGCCTGGAGCCGGGGACTAGACAGAGAGACCCAGTACTTC. Translation: CAWSRGLDRETQYF.

This chain uses TRBV25-1 with TRBJ2-1; TRBD2 matches 8 bases. CDR3 length: 16 amino acids. The germline V gene encodes CDR1 MGHDK and CDR2 SYGVNS. The V gene end was trimmed by 8 bases and the J gene end by 6 bases; junction bases not matched to a gene: 15. The CDR3: CASEIAGTRSSNEQFF. The CDR3 DNA reads as TGTGCCAGCGAAATCGCGGGGACTAGGTCTAGCAATGAGCAGTTCTTC.

The chain carries TRBV7-2 and TRBJ1-3; unclear D gene. The germline gives CDR1 SGHTA, CDR2 FQGNSA. V lost 5 bases, J lost 3 bases, and 17 bases lay in between. The CDR3 length is 16 residues. The CDR3 sequence is CASSQDRATRGNTIYF. As DNA, the CDR3 is TGTGCCAGCAGCCAGGACCGGGCTACCCGTGGAAACACCATATATTTT.

The chain is built from TRBV9 and TRBJ1-6, with a tentative D call TRBD1 (6 bases). The V gene lost 3 bases and the J gene lost 10 bases, with 23 bases spanning the gap. This CDR3 contains 17 residues. Looked up from germline, CDR1 is SGDLS and CDR2 is YYNGEE. The CDR3 region has the DNA TGTGCCAGCAGCGATGGGACGGGGAGATTGGGGGCGTCACCCCTCCACTTT. Protein: CASSDGTGRLGASPLHF.

This chain connects TRBV19 to TRBJ2-7, with 8 bases matching TRBD1. Trimming removed 5 bases from V and 3 bases from J; junction bases left unmatched: 12. CDR3 size: 16 residues. The germline gives CDR1 LNHDA, CDR2 SQIVND (reference sequence). CDR3 sequence: CASSPSTGQVFYEQYF. Written as DNA, the CDR3 is TGTGCCAGTAGTCCCTCAACGGGACAGGTATTCTACGAGCAGTACTTC.

This clone was picked up one time. The chain employs TRBV4-2 and TRBJ2-3; D tentatively fits TRBD1 or TRBD2 (5 bases each). Trimming took off 0 bases at V and 2 bases at J, with 15 bases between the two ends. CDR3 length: 17 amino acids. Germline V gives CDR1 LGHNA, CDR2 YNFKEQ. CDR3: CASSQEGDGAYTDTQYF. In DNA, the CDR3 is TGTGCCAGCAGCCAAGAGGGGGATGGGGCTTACACAGATACGCAGTATTTT.

This chain uses TRBV30 with TRBJ2-7; possibly TRBD1 for D (5 bases). Per germline, CDR1 GTSNPN and CDR2 SVGIG (reference sequence). Trimming removed 1 base at V and 4 bases at J, with 8 bases between. The CDR3 sequence is 12 residues long. This CDR3 is CAWSEGLYEQYF. CDR3 sequence (DNA): TGTGCCTGGAGTGAGGGGTTGTACGAGCAGTACTTC.

The chain uses TRBV30 and TRBJ1-2, with D possibly TRBD1 on 6 matching bases. CDR1 and CDR2 (germline): GTSNPN, SVGIG (reference sequence). V lost 3 bases, J lost 5 bases, and 16 bases lay in between. This CDR3 is built from 14 residues. The DNA for the CDR3 is TGTGCCTGGAGCCTAGGGGGGGCCGGGTATGGCTACACCTTC. It encodes CAWSLGGAGYGYTF.

The chain joins TRBV7-2 to TRBJ1-5; D call uncertain. V lost 2 bases, J lost 7 bases, and 12 bases lay in between. Germline CDR1 is SGHTA and CDR2 is FQGNSA. This CDR3 spans 14 amino acids. The CDR3 DNA follows: TGTGCCAGCAGCTTAATTGGCTATGGGCAGCCCCAGCATTTT. Protein: CASSLIGYGQPQHF.

This chain uses TRBV10-3 with TRBJ2-1; D is perhaps TRBD2 (5 bases). This CDR3 comprises 15 residues. Germline CDR1 is ENHRY and CDR2 is SYGVKD. Trimming removed 4 bases at V and 5 bases at J, with 15 bases between. CDR3 DNA sequence: TGTGCCATCAGTGGCGGGTCCCTCCTCAACAATGAGCAGTTCTTC. It translates to CAISGGSLLNNEQFF.

This chain connects TRBV7-2 to TRBJ1-2, with a tentative D call TRBD1 (5 bases). V shed 3 bases and J shed 1 base, with 9 bases lying between them. The CDR3 covers 14 residues. Looked up from germline, CDR1 is SGHTA and CDR2 is FQGNSA. The CDR3 reads CASSLGDLNYGYTF. CDR3 sequence (DNA): TGTGCCAGCAGCTTGGGGGACCTTAACTATGGCTACACCTTC.

On this clone: Other DNA sequences of this sample code for an identical CDR3. This chain links TRBV4-1 with TRBJ2-1; no firm D call. The CDR3 is 12 residues long. Trimming stripped 0 bases from V and 7 bases from J, with 4 bases between. CDR1 MGHRA and CDR2 YSYEKL come from the germline V gene. Here the CDR3 DNA reads TGCGCCAGCAGCCAAGATTTGAATGAGCAGTTCTTC. Its protein is CASSQDLNEQFF.

The CDR3 nucleotides read TGTGCCAGCAGTGAGACGGGCGACACTGAAGCTTTCTTT. The encoded protein is CASSETGDTEAFF. This chain links TRBV25-1 with TRBJ1-1; D is ambiguous. Germline-derived CDR1 and CDR2 are MGHDK and SYGVNS. The CDR3 length is 13 residues. V was pared by 3 bases and J by 3 bases, with 8 bases between.

The chain is built from TRBV6-5 and TRBJ2-1; D uncertain. The CDR3 sequence is 16 residues long. The V gene lost 0 bases and the J gene lost 0 bases, with 9 bases spanning the gap. Germline V gives CDR1 MNHEY, CDR2 SVGAGI. The CDR3 reads CASSYSILPSYNEQFF. The CDR3 DNA follows: TGTGCCAGCAGTTACTCGATTCTTCCCTCCTACAATGAGCAGTTCTTC.

The chain carries TRBV6-2 or TRBV6-3 and TRBJ1-6; the match to TRBD1 covers 9 bases. Germline V CDR1 and CDR2: MNHEY, SVGEGT. Unmatched junction bases numbered 12, after V lost 5 bases and J lost 10 bases. The CDR3 sequence is 16 residues long. Written as DNA, the CDR3 is TGTGCCAGCAGTGTCCCTCCGGGGACAGGGAGATCACCCCTCCACTTT. It specifies CASSVPPGTGRSPLHF.

The gene calls are TRBV7-9 and TRBJ1-1; maybe TRBD1 (5 bases). The CDR3 spans 15 residues. Germline V gene data show CDR1 as SEHNR and CDR2 as FQNEAQ (reference sequence). V lost 2 bases, J lost 4 bases, and 14 bases lay in between. The CDR3 DNA is TGTGCCAGCAGCTTATATGAGATGGGGACCACTGAAGCTTTCTTT. This codes for CASSLYEMGTTEAFF.

The V call is TRBV11-3, the J call TRBJ2-1, with 12 positions matching TRBD2. The V gene end was trimmed by 5 bases and the J gene end by 7 bases; junction bases not matched to a gene: 9. The CDR3 is 16 residues long. CDR1 SGHNT and CDR2 YENEEA come from the germline V gene. CDR3 amino acids: CASSTKLAGGLNEQFF. For the CDR3, the DNA is TGTGCCAGCAGCACCAAACTAGCGGGAGGACTTAATGAGCAGTTCTTC.

This chain uses TRBV3-1 (or the pseudogene TRBV3-2) with TRBJ2-1; D not resolved. Trimming cost V 4 bases and J 6 bases, with 13 bases left between them. Germline V gene sequence: CDR1 LGHDT, CDR2 YNNKEL (reference sequence). This CDR3 region has 14 residues. CDR3 sequence: CASSPTAWGNEQFF. The DNA for the CDR3 is TGTGCCAGCAGCCCTACGGCGTGGGGCAATGAGCAGTTCTTC.

The chain has TRBV6-5 and TRBJ2-7; no definite D call. The germline V gene has CDR1 MNHEY and CDR2 SVGAGI. Trimming removed 10 bases at V and 5 bases at J, with 18 bases between. The CDR3 sequence is 13 residues long. The CDR3 coding sequence is TGTGCCACACAACCGCTGTGGGCAGACGAGCAGTACTTC. It encodes CATQPLWADEQYF.

This chain connects TRBV5-4 to TRBJ1-2, with D hard to call. This CDR3 contains 14 residues. V was cut by 0 bases and J by 5 bases, with 11 bases left in between. CDR1 is SGHNT and CDR2 is YYREEE in the germline V gene (reference sequence). The CDR3 DNA sequence: TGTGCCAGCAGCTTGGCCAATGTGGTTTATGGCTACACCTTC. Translated: CASSLANVVYGYTF.

This chain connects TRBV29-1 to TRBJ2-1; the D is unclear. The CDR3 length is 11 residues. V lost 0 bases to trimming and J lost 9 bases, with 6 bases between them. CDR1 and CDR2 from the germline V gene are SQVTM and ANQGSEA. The CDR3 sequence: CSVEEYSEQFF. CDR3 coding DNA: TGCAGCGTTGAAGAATATAGTGAGCAGTTCTTC.